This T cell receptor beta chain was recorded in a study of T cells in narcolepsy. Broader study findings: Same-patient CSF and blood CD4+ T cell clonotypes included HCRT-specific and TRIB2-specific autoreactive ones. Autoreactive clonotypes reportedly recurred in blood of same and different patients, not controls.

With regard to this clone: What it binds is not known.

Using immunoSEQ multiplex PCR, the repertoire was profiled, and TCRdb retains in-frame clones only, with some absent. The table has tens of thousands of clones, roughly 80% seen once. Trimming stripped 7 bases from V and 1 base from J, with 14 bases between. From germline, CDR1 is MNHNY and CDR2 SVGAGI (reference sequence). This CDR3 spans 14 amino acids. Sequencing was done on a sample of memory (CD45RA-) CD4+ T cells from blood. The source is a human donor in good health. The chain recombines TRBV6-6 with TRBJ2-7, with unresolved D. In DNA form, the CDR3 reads TGTGCCAGCAAATCTTCTTTGGAGTCCTACGAGCAGTACTTC. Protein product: CASKSSLESYEQYF.